Given below is one TCR beta chain in context. Its cognate antigen has yet to be identified. No qualities accompany the bases; no much larger clone lies one base away. CDR1 and CDR2, looked up from the germline V gene, are ENHRY and SYGVKD. The junction shows trimming of 0 bases on V and 1 base on J, plus 6 bases between the germline ends. From the cysteine up to the phenylalanine, the CDR3 has a length of 14 residues. Of all the DNA, just the CDR3 is kept, 42 bases in frame from base 1. This sample is part of a study of blood T cell repertoires in COVID-19 (dated by TCRdb to 2019 to 2021). Regarding the study in general: Samples covering the acute and convalescent phases of COVID-19 were provided by collaborators in the United States, Italy and Spain. The sample metadata nearly always contained a de-identified subject ID, COVID-19 status, age in years and sex. A freely available public database, intended as a resource for researchers studying the immune response to SARS-CoV-2, is where the repertoires were released. HLA class I and class II types, where available, came from metadata supplied by the sample provider rather than from assay-based typing. Deeply sampled blood TCRbeta repertoires from subjects exposed to, actively infected with, or recovered from COVID-19 were included in the dataset. Samples were obtained from the ongoing ImmuneRACE study (first 160 participants) and from roughly 1,300 subjects provided by 6 global collaborators. The prospective study material was composed of cDNA or gDNA derived from T cells, B-cell-depleted T cells, or PBMCs. Beyond this particular receptor, the publication reports: The amount of clinical and demographic metadata varied by source and participant and was provided uncurated.

Whole blood was collected in K2EDTA tubes by collaborating institutions according to the institutions' own protocols. For TCRbeta analysis, collaborator samples were shipped as frozen whole blood, as isolated PBMCs, or as DNA extracted from either sample type. TCRbeta CDR3 regions were amplified from genomic DNA by means of the immunoSEQ Assay, a bias-controlled multiplex PCR. Concerning the study's data processing: Nucleated cell counts per sample were estimated from amplification of reference gene primers within the assay. To quantify the absolute abundance of each unique TCRbeta CDR3 rearrangement, sequence reads were collapsed and filtered. For each sample, productive Simpson clonality was calculated as the square root of Simpson's diversity index over productive rearrangements. Drawn from immuneACCESS, this table holds only the in-frame rearrangements with V and J called that TCRdb kept. Clones are partly lost; checked studies trace under half to an unresolved V gene and leave the rest unexplained. Clone size and the V and J calls come from that table; the DNA yielded D and trimming. This sample gives fewer than 60,000 clones in total; less than 90% of them show up just once. The ten largest account for over 10% of the sample.

The clonotype comes from a woman older than 75 with acute or convalescent COVID-19. Sequencing was done on a sample of peripheral blood. The sequence joins TRBV10-3 to TRBJ1-1; D gene: possibly TRBD1, on 5 matching bases. The DNA sequence reads TGTGCCATCAGTGAGTCAGGGGAGAACACTGAAGCTTTCTTT. This codes for CAISESGENTEAFF.